This T cell receptor (beta chain) was sequenced for a study of blood T cell repertoires in COVID-19. Study context: Samples representing acute and convalescent COVID-19 were sourced from the United States, Italy and Spain. T cells, B-cell-depleted T cells, or PBMCs supplied cDNA or gDNA.

In the original processing: Reference gene primer amplification gave nucleated cell count estimates. Measured with immunoSEQ multiplex PCR; TCRdb has only the in-frame clones, and not every one. V and J calls plus clone size are reproduced from that table; the DNA served to infer D and trimming. In the table there are under 250,000 clones, about 85% of which are singletons. Between the trimmed V and J ends, which lost 8 bases and 1 base, there was a span of 13 bases. The length of the CDR3 is 15 residues. Germline CDR1 reads SGDLS; CDR2 reads YYNGEE. This rearrangement joins TRBV9 to TRBJ2-6; D perhaps matches TRBD1 (8 bases). The source material was peripheral blood. The TCR was taken from a man aged 18 to 30 with active or convalescent COVID-19. The CDR3 region is CASGQGLSGANVLTF. CDR3 sequence (DNA): TGTGCCAGTGGACAGGGACTATCTGGGGCCAACGTCCTGACTTTC.